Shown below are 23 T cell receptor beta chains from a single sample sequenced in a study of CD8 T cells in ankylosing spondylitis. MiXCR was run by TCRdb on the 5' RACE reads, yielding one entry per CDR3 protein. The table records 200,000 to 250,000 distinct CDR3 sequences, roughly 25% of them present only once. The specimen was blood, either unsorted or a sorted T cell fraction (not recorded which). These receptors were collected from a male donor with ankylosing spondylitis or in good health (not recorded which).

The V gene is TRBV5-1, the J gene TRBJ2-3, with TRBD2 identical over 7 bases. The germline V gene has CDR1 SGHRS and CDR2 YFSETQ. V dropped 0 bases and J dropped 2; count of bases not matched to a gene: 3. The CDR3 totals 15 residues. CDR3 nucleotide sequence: TGCGCCAGCAGCTTGGAGAGCGGGGTCACAGATACGCAGTATTTT. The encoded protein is CASSLESGVTDTQYF.

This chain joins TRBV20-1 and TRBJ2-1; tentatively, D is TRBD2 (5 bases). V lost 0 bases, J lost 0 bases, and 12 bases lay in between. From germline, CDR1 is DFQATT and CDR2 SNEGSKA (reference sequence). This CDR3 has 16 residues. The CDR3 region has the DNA TGCAGTGCTAGAGATCGGAGCGGCAGCTCCTACAATGAGCAGTTCTTC. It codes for CSARDRSGSSYNEQFF.

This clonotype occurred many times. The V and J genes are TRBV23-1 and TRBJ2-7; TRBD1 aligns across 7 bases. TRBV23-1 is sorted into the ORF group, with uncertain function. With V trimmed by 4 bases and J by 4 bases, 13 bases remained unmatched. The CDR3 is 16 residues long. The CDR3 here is CASSPKETGMLYEQYF. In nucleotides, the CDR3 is TGCGCCAGCAGTCCTAAGGAGACAGGGATGTTATACGAGCAGTACTTC.

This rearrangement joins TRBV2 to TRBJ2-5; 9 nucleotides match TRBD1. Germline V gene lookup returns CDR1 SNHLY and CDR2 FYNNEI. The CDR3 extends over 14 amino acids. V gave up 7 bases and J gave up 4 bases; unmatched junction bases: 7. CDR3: CASTTGGAGETQYF. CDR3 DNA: TGTGCCAGCACCACAGGGGGCGCAGGAGAGACCCAGTACTTC.

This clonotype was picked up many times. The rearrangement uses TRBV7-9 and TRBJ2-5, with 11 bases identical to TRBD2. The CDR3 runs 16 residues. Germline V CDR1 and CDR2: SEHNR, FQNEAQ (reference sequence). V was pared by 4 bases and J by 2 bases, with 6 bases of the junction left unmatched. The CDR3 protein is CASSSGLAARQETQYF. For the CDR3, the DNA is TGTGCCAGCAGCTCGGGACTAGCGGCAAGACAAGAGACCCAGTACTTC.

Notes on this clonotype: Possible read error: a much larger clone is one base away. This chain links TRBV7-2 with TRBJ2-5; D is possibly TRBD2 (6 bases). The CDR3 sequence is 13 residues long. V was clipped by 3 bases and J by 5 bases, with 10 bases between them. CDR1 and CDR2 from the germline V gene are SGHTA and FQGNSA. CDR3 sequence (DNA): TGTGCCAGCAGCTTTGGGGGGACGGAGACCCAGTACTTC. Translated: CASSFGGTETQYF.

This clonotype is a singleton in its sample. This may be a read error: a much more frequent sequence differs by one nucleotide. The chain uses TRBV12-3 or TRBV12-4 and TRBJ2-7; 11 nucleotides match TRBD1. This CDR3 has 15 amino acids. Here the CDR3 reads CAISNRDRGTYEQYF. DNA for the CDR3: TGTGCCATCAGTAACCGGGACAGGGGGACCTACGAGCAGTACTTC.

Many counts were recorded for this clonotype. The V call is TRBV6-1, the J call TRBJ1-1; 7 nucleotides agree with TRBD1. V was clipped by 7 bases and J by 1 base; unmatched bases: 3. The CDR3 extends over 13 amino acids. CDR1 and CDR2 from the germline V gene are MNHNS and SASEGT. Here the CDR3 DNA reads TGTGCCAGCAAGGGGGCCGGGAACACTGAAGCTTTCTTT. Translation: CASKGAGNTEAFF.

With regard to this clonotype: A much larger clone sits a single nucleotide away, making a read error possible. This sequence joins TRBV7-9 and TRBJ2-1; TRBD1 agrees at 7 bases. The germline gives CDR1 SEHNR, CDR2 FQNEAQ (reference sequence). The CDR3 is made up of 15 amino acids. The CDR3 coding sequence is TGTGCCAGCGGCTTAAGGGGGCCCAACCCCAATGAGCAGTTCTTC. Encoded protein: CASGLRGPNPNEQFF.

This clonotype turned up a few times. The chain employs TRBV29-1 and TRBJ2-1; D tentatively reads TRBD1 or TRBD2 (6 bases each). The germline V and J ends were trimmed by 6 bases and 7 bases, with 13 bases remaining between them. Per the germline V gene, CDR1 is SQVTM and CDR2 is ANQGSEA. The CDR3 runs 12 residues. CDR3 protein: CSVDRGGNEQFF. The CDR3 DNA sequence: TGCAGCGTGGACAGAGGGGGGAATGAGCAGTTCTTC.

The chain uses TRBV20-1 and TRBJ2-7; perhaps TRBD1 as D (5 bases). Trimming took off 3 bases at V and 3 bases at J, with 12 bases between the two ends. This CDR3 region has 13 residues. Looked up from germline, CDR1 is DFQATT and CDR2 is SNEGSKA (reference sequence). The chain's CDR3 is CSASTGIGYEQYF. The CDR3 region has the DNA TGCAGTGCTAGTACAGGTATTGGCTACGAGCAGTACTTC.

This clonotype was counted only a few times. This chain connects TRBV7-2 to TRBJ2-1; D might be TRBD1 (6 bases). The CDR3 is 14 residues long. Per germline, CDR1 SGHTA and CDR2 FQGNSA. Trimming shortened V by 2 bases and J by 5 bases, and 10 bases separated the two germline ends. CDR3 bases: TGTGCCAGCAGCTTAAAGTCAGGGGACAATGAGCAGTTCTTC. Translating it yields CASSLKSGDNEQFF.

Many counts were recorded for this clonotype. The CDR3 protein is CASSPPRLAGEYNEQFF. The CDR3 bases are TGTGCCAGCAGCCCCCCTCGACTAGCGGGAGAGTACAATGAGCAGTTCTTC. The genes are TRBV14 and TRBJ2-1; 12 nucleotides agree with TRBD2. The CDR3 runs 17 residues. With 4 bases clipped from V and 4 bases from J, the junction kept 8 bases outside the gene matches. Germline loops: CDR1 SGHDN, CDR2 FVKESK. The full variable domain, rest sourced from reference TRBV14 and TRBJ2-1, is EAGVTQFPSHSVIEKGQTVTLRCDPISGHDNLYWYRRVMGKEIKFLLHFVKESKQDESGMPNNRFLAERTGGTYSTLKVQPAELEDSGVYFCASSPPRLAGEYNEQFFGPGTRLTVL.

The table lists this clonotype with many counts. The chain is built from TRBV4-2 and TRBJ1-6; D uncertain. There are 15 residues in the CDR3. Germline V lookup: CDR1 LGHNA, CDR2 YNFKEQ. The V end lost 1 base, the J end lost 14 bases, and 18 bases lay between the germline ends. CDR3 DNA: TGTGCCAGCAGCCAAGGCTCCGGGCGGGGAGGATCCCTCCACTTT. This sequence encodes CASSQGSGRGGSLHF.

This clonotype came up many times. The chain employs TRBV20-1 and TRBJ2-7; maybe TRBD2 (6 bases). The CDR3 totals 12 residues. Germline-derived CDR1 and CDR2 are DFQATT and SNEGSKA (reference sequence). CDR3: CSTAGGTYEQYF. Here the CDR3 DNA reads TGCAGCACAGCCGGGGGAACCTACGAGCAGTACTTC.

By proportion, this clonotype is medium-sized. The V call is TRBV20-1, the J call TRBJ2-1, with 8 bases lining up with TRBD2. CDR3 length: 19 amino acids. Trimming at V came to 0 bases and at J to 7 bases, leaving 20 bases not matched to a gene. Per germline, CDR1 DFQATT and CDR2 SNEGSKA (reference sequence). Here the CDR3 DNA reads TGCAGTGCTAGAGAACGTACTCCTGTCACTAGCGGCACCCCTAATGAGCAGTTCTTC. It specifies CSARERTPVTSGTPNEQFF.

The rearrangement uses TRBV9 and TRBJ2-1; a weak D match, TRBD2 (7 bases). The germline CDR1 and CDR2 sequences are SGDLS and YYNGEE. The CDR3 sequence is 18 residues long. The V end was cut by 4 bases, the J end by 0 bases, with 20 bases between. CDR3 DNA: TGTGCCAGCAGCCTAGGGGGGAGGGGGACGAGCTCCTACAATGAGCAGTTCTTC. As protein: CASSLGGRGTSSYNEQFF. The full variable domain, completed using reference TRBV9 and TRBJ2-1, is DSGVTQTPKHLITATGQRVTLRCSPRSGDLSVYWYQQSLDQGLQFLIQYYNGEERAKGNILERFSAQQFPDLHSELNLSSLELGDSALYFCASSLGGRGTSSYNEQFFGPGTRLTVL.

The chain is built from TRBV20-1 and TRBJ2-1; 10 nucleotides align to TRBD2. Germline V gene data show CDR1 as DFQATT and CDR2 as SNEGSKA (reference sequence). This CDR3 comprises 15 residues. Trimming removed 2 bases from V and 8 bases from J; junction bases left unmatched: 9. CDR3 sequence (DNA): TGCAGTGCTAGATTGCCTAGCGGGAGACTCGATGAGCAGTTCTTC. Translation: CSARLPSGRLDEQFF.

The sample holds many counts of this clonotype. For the CDR3, the DNA is TGCGCCAGCAGCTCGGATTCAGAAGGGACAGAAGCTTTCTTT. It encodes CASSSDSEGTEAFF. The chain links TRBV5-1 to TRBJ1-1, with D possibly TRBD1 on 6 matching bases. V dropped 3 bases and J dropped 8 bases, with 17 bases sitting between them. The CDR3 covers 14 residues. From germline, CDR1 is SGHRS and CDR2 YFSETQ. The entire variable domain, with the rest obtained from reference TRBV5-1 and TRBJ1-1, is as follows: KAGVTQTPRYLIKTRGQQVTLSCSPISGHRSVSWYQQTPGQGLQFLFEYFSETQRNKGNFPGRFSGRQFSNSRSEMNVSTLELGDSALYLCASSSDSEGTEAFFGQGTRLTVV.

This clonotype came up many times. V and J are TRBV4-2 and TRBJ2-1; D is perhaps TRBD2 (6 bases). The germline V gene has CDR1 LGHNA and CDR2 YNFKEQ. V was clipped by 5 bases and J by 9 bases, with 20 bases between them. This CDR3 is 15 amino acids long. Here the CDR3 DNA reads TGTGCCAGCAGCTCCCTAGAAGGGGACTTCGGTGAGCAGTTCTTC. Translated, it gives CASSSLEGDFGEQFF.

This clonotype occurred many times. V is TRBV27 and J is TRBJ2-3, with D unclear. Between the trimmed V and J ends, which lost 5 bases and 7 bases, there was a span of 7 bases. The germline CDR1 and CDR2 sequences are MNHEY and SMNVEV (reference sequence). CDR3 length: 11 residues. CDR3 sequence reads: CASSTRNTQYF. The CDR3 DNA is TGTGCCAGCAGTACCAGGAATACGCAGTATTTT.

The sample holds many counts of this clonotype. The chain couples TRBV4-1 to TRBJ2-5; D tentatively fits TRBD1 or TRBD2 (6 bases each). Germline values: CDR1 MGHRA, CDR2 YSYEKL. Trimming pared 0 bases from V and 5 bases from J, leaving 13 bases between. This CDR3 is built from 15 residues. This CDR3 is CASSQEGGQWETQYF. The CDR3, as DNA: TGCGCCAGCAGCCAAGAAGGGGGGCAGTGGGAGACCCAGTACTTC.

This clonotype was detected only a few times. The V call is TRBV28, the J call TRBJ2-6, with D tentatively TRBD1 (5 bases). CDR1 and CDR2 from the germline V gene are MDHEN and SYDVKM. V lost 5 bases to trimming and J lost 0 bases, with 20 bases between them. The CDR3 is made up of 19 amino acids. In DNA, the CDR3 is TGTGCCAGCAGTGCCGAAGCCTGGACACTGAACTCTGGGGCCAACGTCCTGACTTTC. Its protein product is CASSAEAWTLNSGANVLTF.